This T cell receptor beta chain was sequenced in a study of long-term antiretroviral therapy in people with HIV. The assay used was immunoSEQ (version v3.0), run at survey level. Data came from immunoSEQ multiplex PCR; TCRdb stores just in-frame clones and leaves some out. The table lists around 30,000 clones, over 75% of them singletons. Looked up from germline, CDR1 is MNHEY and CDR2 is SVGAGI. Trimming shortened V by 0 bases and J by 1 base, and 5 bases separated the two germline ends. CDR3 length equals 14 residues. This clone appeared a single time. The sequencing used unsorted PBMCs, collected 1.5 years before starting antiretroviral therapy. This clonotype originated in a young man with HIV. The V gene is TRBV6-5, the J gene TRBJ2-3; D ambiguous. CDR3 loop: CASSYSRGTDTQYF. The CDR3 coding sequence is TGTGCCAGCAGTTACTCAAGAGGCACAGATACGCAGTATTTT.